These T cell receptor beta chains were read from a single sample in a study of blood T cell repertoires in COVID-19. TCRdb keeps only in-frame clones here, not all; method: immunoSEQ multiplex PCR. Here the sample spans about 300,000 clones, around 85% being singletons. The sample taken for sequencing was PBMCs or T cells enriched from blood (not recorded which). These receptors all stem from a man aged 25 to 45 who had recovered from COVID-19. The CDR3 runs from the conserved cysteine through the conserved F or W. Each record gives: J gene, clone size, V gene, D gene, CDR3 length, CDR3 DNA, CDR3 protein. The D gene is left open where the match is weak. Rows give clone size only sometimes, using once, few, many, or a class for an expanded clone.

J gene: TRBJ1-5; clone size: .; V gene: TRBV19; D gene: TRBD1; CDR3 length: 16; CDR3 DNA: TGTGCCAGTACCCCCTGGGACAGGGGGCTTGTCCAGCCCCAGCATTTT; CDR3 protein: CASTPWDRGLVQPQHF
J gene: TRBJ2-2; clone size: .; V gene: TRBV6-2/TRBV6-3; D gene: .; CDR3 length: 16; CDR3 DNA: TGTGCCAGCAGTTACCATAGGGGTATCAGTGCCGGGGAGCTGTTTTTT; CDR3 protein: CASSYHRGISAGELFF
J gene: TRBJ2-3; clone size: few; V gene: TRBV30; D gene: TRBD2; CDR3 length: 16; CDR3 DNA: TGTGCCTGGAGTACTCGGACTAGCGGGGGGGGAGATACGCAGTATTTT; CDR3 protein: CAWSTRTSGGGDTQYF
J gene: TRBJ1-1; clone size: .; V gene: TRBV5-1; D gene: .; CDR3 length: 14; CDR3 DNA: TGCGCCAGCAGCATAGACATTCGGAACACTGAAGCTTTCTTT; CDR3 protein: CASSIDIRNTEAFF
J gene: TRBJ2-6; clone size: .; V gene: TRBV4-1; D gene: TRBD1; CDR3 length: 16; CDR3 DNA: TGCGCCAGCGCACAGGGGATGGGGTCTGGGGCCAACGTCCTGACTTTC; CDR3 protein: CASAQGMGSGANVLTF
J gene: TRBJ2-7; clone size: .; V gene: TRBV7-2; D gene: TRBD2; CDR3 length: 15; CDR3 DNA: TGTGCCAGCAGCACAAGCGGGGGGGCCCACTACGAGCAGTACTTC; CDR3 protein: CASSTSGGAHYEQYF
J gene: TRBJ2-7; clone size: .; V gene: TRBV18; D gene: TRBD1; CDR3 length: 13; CDR3 DNA: TGTGCCAGCTCCCAGACAGGGACGGGGGAGCAGTACTTC; CDR3 protein: CASSQTGTGEQYF
J gene: TRBJ2-5; clone size: once; V gene: TRBV29-1; D gene: TRBD2; CDR3 length: 14; CDR3 DNA: TGCAGCGTGGCCCGGACTAGCGGACAAGAGACCCAGTACTTC; CDR3 protein: CSVARTSGQETQYF
J gene: TRBJ1-1; clone size: .; V gene: TRBV5-8; D gene: TRBD1; CDR3 length: 17; CDR3 DNA: TGTGCCAGCAGCTGGCGCCGGAACAGGGGATTGAACACTGAAGCTTTCTTT; CDR3 protein: CASSWRRNRGLNTEAFF
J gene: TRBJ1-3; clone size: .; V gene: TRBV18; D gene: TRBD1; CDR3 length: 15; CDR3 DNA: TGTGCCAGCTCACCGACAGGGAGTTTGCGAAACACCATATATTTT; CDR3 protein: CASSPTGSLRNTIYF
J gene: TRBJ1-1; clone size: .; V gene: TRBV29-1; D gene: .; CDR3 length: 14; CDR3 DNA: TGCAGCGTTAGCAGGGCCCTCTTGAACACTGAAGCTTTCTTT; CDR3 protein: CSVSRALLNTEAFF
J gene: TRBJ1-5; clone size: .; V gene: TRBV27; D gene: .; CDR3 length: 16; CDR3 DNA: TGTGCCAGCAGTTTATTCGCCAGTAATAGCAATCAGCCCCAGCATTTT; CDR3 protein: CASSLFASNSNQPQHF
J gene: TRBJ1-6; clone size: .; V gene: TRBV18; D gene: .; CDR3 length: 16; CDR3 DNA: TGTGCCAGCTCATCCAACAGGGCCCTAAATAATTCACCCCTCCACTTT; CDR3 protein: CASSSNRALNNSPLHF
J gene: TRBJ1-3; clone size: .; V gene: TRBV6-1; D gene: .; CDR3 length: 16; CDR3 DNA: TGTGCCAGCAGTGAATCGTGGGGGCGTCCTGGAAACACCATATATTTT; CDR3 protein: CASSESWGRPGNTIYF
J gene: TRBJ1-4; clone size: .; V gene: TRBV11-2; D gene: .; CDR3 length: 16; CDR3 DNA: TGTGCCAGCAGCTACGTCCTAGGGGGGGCCGGGGAAAAACTGTTTTTT; CDR3 protein: CASSYVLGGAGEKLFF
J gene: TRBJ1-4; clone size: .; V gene: TRBV27; D gene: .; CDR3 length: 16; CDR3 DNA: TGTGCCAGCAGTTTGTCTACAGGGATGGGTGGTGAAAAACTGTTTTTT; CDR3 protein: CASSLSTGMGGEKLFF
J gene: TRBJ2-5; clone size: .; V gene: TRBV5-1; D gene: TRBD2; CDR3 length: 15; CDR3 DNA: TGCGCCAGCAGGAATCTAGCGGGGGCACAAGAGACCCAGTACTTC; CDR3 protein: CASRNLAGAQETQYF
J gene: TRBJ1-5; clone size: few; V gene: TRBV30; D gene: .; CDR3 length: 13; CDR3 DNA: TGTGCCTGGAGTACCCAGGGGTATCAGCCCCAGCATTTT; CDR3 protein: CAWSTQGYQPQHF
J gene: TRBJ2-4; clone size: .; V gene: TRBV9; D gene: .; CDR3 length: 15; CDR3 DNA: TGTGCCAGCAGCCCCGGAGGGGGGGACCAAAACATTCAGTACTTC; CDR3 protein: CASSPGGGDQNIQYF
J gene: TRBJ1-4; clone size: once; V gene: TRBV3-1/TRBV3-2; D gene: .; CDR3 length: 15; CDR3 DNA: TGTGCCAGCAGCCGGAGGGCGGGGGGTAATGAAAAACTGTTTTTT; CDR3 protein: CASSRRAGGNEKLFF
J gene: TRBJ2-1; clone size: .; V gene: TRBV18; D gene: .; CDR3 length: 15; CDR3 DNA: TGTGCCAGCTCGCTCGGTATAGCGCCCTACAATGAGCAGTTCTTC; CDR3 protein: CASSLGIAPYNEQFF
J gene: TRBJ2-5; clone size: .; V gene: TRBV10-3; D gene: TRBD2; CDR3 length: 16; CDR3 DNA: TGTGCCATCAGAACCGGGACTAGCGGGGGCCAAGAGACCCAGTACTTC; CDR3 protein: CAIRTGTSGGQETQYF
J gene: TRBJ2-3; clone size: once; V gene: TRBV28; D gene: .; CDR3 length: 15; CDR3 DNA: TGTGCCAGCAGTTTAGGCGGCGGGGACACAGATACGCAGTATTTT; CDR3 protein: CASSLGGGDTDTQYF
J gene: TRBJ2-3; clone size: few; V gene: TRBV29-1; D gene: TRBD1; CDR3 length: 14; CDR3 DNA: TGCAGCGTTGAAACCGGACAGGGCACAGATACGCAGTATTTT; CDR3 protein: CSVETGQGTDTQYF
J gene: TRBJ2-2; clone size: .; V gene: TRBV3-1/TRBV3-2; D gene: .; CDR3 length: 14; CDR3 DNA: TGTGCCAGCAGCCAGGGGCAGTACACCGGGGAGCTGTTTTTT; CDR3 protein: CASSQGQYTGELFF
J gene: TRBJ2-5; clone size: .; V gene: TRBV7-9; D gene: .; CDR3 length: 14; CDR3 DNA: TGTGCCAGCAGCCCCCACCCTAGTATAGAGACCCAGTACTTC; CDR3 protein: CASSPHPSIETQYF
J gene: TRBJ1-1; clone size: .; V gene: TRBV9; D gene: .; CDR3 length: 14; CDR3 DNA: TGTGCCAGCAGCGTGGCAGGGATGAACACTGAAGCTTTCTTT; CDR3 protein: CASSVAGMNTEAFF